These T cell receptor beta chains were read from a single sample in a study of T cells after yellow fever vaccination. TCRdb independently ran MiXCR on the 5' RACE reads; one entry per CDR3 protein. The table shows about 630,000 distinct CDR3 sequences, with about 12% occurring only once. Material: PBMCs, obtained on the day of the yellow fever booster vaccination. The receptors come from a man younger than 40 who received the YFV17D yellow fever vaccine. Both conserved end residues are part of each CDR3. The D gene is left open where the match is weak. Clone size is given for some rows only: seen once, a few or many times, or a class if the clone is expanded.

j_gene	d_gene	abundance	v_gene	CDR3nt	CDR3aa
TRBJ2-1	TRBD1	few	TRBV12-3/TRBV12-4	TGTGCCAGCAGCTTCGGGACAGGGGGTCTTAATGAGCAGTTCTTC	CASSFGTGGLNEQFF
TRBJ2-1	TRBD1	-	TRBV24-1	TGTGCCACCAGTGATACCGCAGGGGGCGACTACAATGAGCAGTTCTTC	CATSDTAGGDYNEQFF
TRBJ2-7	TRBD2	few	TRBV7-2	TGTGCCAGCAGCAGAGGACTAGCGGAGAAGTACGCGCAGTACTTC	CASSRGLAEKYAQYF
TRBJ2-7	TRBD1	few	TRBV5-1	TGCGCCAGCACCGTGATGACAGGGATGATCTACGAGCAGTACTTC	CASTVMTGMIYEQYF
TRBJ1-5	-	few	TRBV20-1	TGCAGTGCTAGAGATTGGACCGCCGGCAATCAGCCCCAGCATTTT	CSARDWTAGNQPQHF
TRBJ2-1	TRBD2	-	TRBV9	TGTGCCAGCAGCCGGGGACTAGCGGTGGATGAGCAGTTCTTC	CASSRGLAVDEQFF
TRBJ1-5	-	few	TRBV18	TGTGCCAGCTCACCGAACACGGGGAAGCAGCCCCAGCATTTT	CASSPNTGKQPQHF
TRBJ2-2	TRBD2	few	TRBV29-1	TGCAGCGTTGCGGGACTAGGGAGTACCGGGGAGCTGTTTTTT	CSVAGLGSTGELFF
TRBJ2-7	-	-	TRBV6-5	TGTGCCAGCAGTTATGGGGGGCAGATCCACGAGCAGTACTTC	CASSYGGQIHEQYF
TRBJ2-7	TRBD1	few	TRBV29-1	TGCAGCGTTGGGGGCGGACAGGGATCCTACGAGCAGTACTTC	CSVGGGQGSYEQYF
TRBJ2-7	-	few	TRBV5-6	TGTGCCAGCAGCTTCCCGGGACCTAACTACGAGCAGTACTTC	CASSFPGPNYEQYF
TRBJ2-4	-	few	TRBV16	TGTGCCAGCAGCGGGGGTTGGACAGCATCAACCATTCAGTACTTC	CASSGGWTASTIQYF
TRBJ2-7	-	-	TRBV14	TGTGCCAGCAAACGCTCTGGGGGGCGCTTCGAGCAGTACTTC	CASKRSGGRFEQYF
TRBJ2-3	-	-	TRBV6-1	TGTGCCAGCAGTGACAGCGCCCGACTAGGGGGCACAGATACGCAGTATTTT	CASSDSARLGGTDTQYF
TRBJ2-1	TRBD2	-	TRBV28	TGTGCCAGCAGTTTTTACCGACTAGCGGGAGTTAGCGATGAGCAGTTCTTC	CASSFYRLAGVSDEQFF
TRBJ2-5	-	few	TRBV28	TGTGCCAGCATGAGGAGGACGTACCAAGAGACCCAGTACTTC	CASMRRTYQETQYF
TRBJ1-6	TRBD1	-	TRBV20-1	TGCAGTGCTAGGGGACAGGGGGGTTCACCCCTCCACTTT	CSARGQGGSPLHF
TRBJ2-7	TRBD2	-	TRBV19	TGTGCCAGTAGCCGACTAGCGGGAGTCAACGAGCAGTACTTC	CASSRLAGVNEQYF
TRBJ2-7	TRBD2	few	TRBV7-2	TGTGCCAGCTCGGGAGGGGTCTACGAGCAGTACTTC	CASSGGVYEQYF
TRBJ2-3	-	-	TRBV15	TGTGCCACCAGCACCGGTATTGCAGATACGCAGTATTTT	CATSTGIADTQYF
TRBJ2-1	TRBD2	few	TRBV20-1	TGCAGTGCTGCTAGCGGGCATGAGCAGTTCTTC	CSAASGHEQFF
TRBJ2-2	-	-	TRBV7-8	TGTGCCAGCCCAGGGCGGAACACCGGGGAGCTGTTTTTT	CASPGRNTGELFF
TRBJ2-1	-	-	TRBV2	TGTGCCAGTGATCCTGGCGGTGTCTACAATGAGCAGTTCTTC	CASDPGGVYNEQFF
TRBJ1-1	-	-	TRBV3-1	TGTGCCAGCAGCCAACCGAGGGGTACTGAAGCTTTCTTT	CASSQPRGTEAFF
TRBJ2-3	-	-	TRBV5-1	TGCGCCAGCAGCCCTTCGTATGTGGACTACACAGATACGCAGTATTTT	CASSPSYVDYTDTQYF
TRBJ2-3	TRBD1	few	TRBV24-1	TGTGCCACCAGTGATCCCACCGGACAGGGTGTAACAGATACGCAGTATTTT	CATSDPTGQGVTDTQYF
TRBJ2-1	TRBD2	few	TRBV3-1	TGTGCCAGCAGCCCCTTCACTAGCGGCTACTACAATGAGCAGTTCTTC	CASSPFTSGYYNEQFF
TRBJ2-3	-	many	TRBV20-1	TGCAGTGCAACCCGTACCACAGATACGCAGTATTTT	CSATRTTDTQYF
TRBJ2-3	TRBD2	many	TRBV29-1	TGCAGCGTTGTCGGTAGCGGGAGAAGAGCGGATACGCAGTATTTT	CSVVGSGRRADTQYF
TRBJ2-3	-	few	TRBV7-2	TGTGCCAGCAGCGCGCAGGCTTTTACGCAGTATTTT	CASSAQAFTQYF
TRBJ2-7	TRBD1	-	TRBV20-1	TGCAGTGCTAGGTTGGGACAGGGTCGTCGGGAGCAGTACTTC	CSARLGQGRREQYF
TRBJ2-7	-	few	TRBV28	TGTGCCAGCCAAGCCCTTTTGTACGAGCAGTACTTC	CASQALLYEQYF
TRBJ2-1	-	-	TRBV12-3/TRBV12-4	TGTGCCAGCAGCTCCACGGCCCCGGACACCCCAGGGCAGTTCTTC	CASSSTAPDTPGQFF
TRBJ2-1	-	-	TRBV29-1	TGCAGCGTTGCCGACCGAACAGCTTACAATGAGCAGTTCTTC	CSVADRTAYNEQFF
TRBJ2-5	-	-	TRBV5-1	TGCGCCAGCAGCTTGGACCCCCGGAGCCAAGAGACCCAGTACTTC	CASSLDPRSQETQYF
TRBJ1-5	-	few	TRBV6-5	TGTGCCAGCAGCACCTCCCCCGACAGAGCCCAGCCCCAGCATTTT	CASSTSPDRAQPQHF
TRBJ1-1	-	-	TRBV5-1	TGCGCCAGCAGCTTGGGATCAGGGTTGGACACTGAAGCTTTCTTT	CASSLGSGLDTEAFF
TRBJ2-7	-	few	TRBV20-1	TGCAGTGTCTGGGGTAATGGGTACGAGCAGTACTTC	CSVWGNGYEQYF
TRBJ2-5	TRBD1	few	TRBV7-2	TGTGCCAGCAGCTACCAACAGGGGAAGGAGACCCAGTACTTC	CASSYQQGKETQYF
TRBJ2-4	-	-	TRBV28	TGTGCCAGCAGTTTAAACACTAACATTCAGTACTTC	CASSLNTNIQYF
TRBJ2-1	TRBD2	-	TRBV29-1	TGCAGCGCAGAAGGTCGCGGGAGAGACCCCTACAATGAGCAGTTCTTC	CSAEGRGRDPYNEQFF
TRBJ2-1	-	few	TRBV7-2	TGTGCCAGCAGCGCAGCCCAGGGCTATGGGCAGTTCTTC	CASSAAQGYGQFF
TRBJ2-5	TRBD2	few	TRBV29-1	TGCAGCGTTGCGGGGAACCTAGCGGGCCAAATCGGGGAGACCCAGTACTTC	CSVAGNLAGQIGETQYF